The present T cell receptor beta chain was sequenced within a study of early T cells in non-severe SARS-CoV-2 infection. Across the study: The sequenced material was bulk RNA from unsorted whole blood, and its chains were unpaired. Points from the study as a whole: Anti-spike CD8 specificities were favored by VDJdb matching, whose results missed private and CD4 specificities.

The library protocol tagged individual cDNA molecules with unique molecular identifiers. TCRdb re-derived calls from the 5' RACE reads in MiXCR, one entry per CDR3 protein. The table shows tens of thousands of distinct CDR3 sequences, with under 15% occurring only once. CDR1 and CDR2 from the germline V gene are SGHDN and FVKESK. V was pared by 3 bases and J by 3 bases, with 10 bases of the junction left unmatched. This CDR3 contains 17 residues. This clonotype has just a few counts. Its target is unknown. The TCR originated in an adult who was a healthcare worker with PCR-confirmed SARS-CoV-2 infection or an uninfected control (not recorded which). Sequenced here: whole blood, sampled at baseline. V and J are TRBV14 and TRBJ2-7; 11 bases line up with TRBD2. In DNA form, the CDR3 reads TGTGCCAGCAGCCAGATGAGGGGAGGGACTAGCGGCTACGAGCAGTACTTC. It codes for CASSQMRGGTSGYEQYF.